Listed below are T cell receptor beta chains from one sample, sequenced in a study of beta chain features in type 1 diabetes. Repertoires were generated with immunoSEQ multiplex PCR, while TCRdb's copy carries only in-frame clones and drops some. The sample contains about half a million clones, 10% to 12% of which appear only once. Sequencing input: naive CD4+ T cells from blood. Receptors were obtained from a woman aged 18-29 years in good health. Each CDR3 is given with its conserved first and last residue. A D gene is named only where the DNA matches it firmly. The listing skips clone size in some rows; elsewhere it reads once, few, many or a size class.

few,TRBJ2-5,TRBV18,TRBD2,TGTGCCAGCTCACCAGGATCTCAAGCGGGGCCGCGGGGGACCCAGTACTTC,CASSPGSQAGPRGTQYF
few,TRBJ2-2,TRBV7-9,NA,TGTGCCAGCAGCTTATTTTCAGGGACCGGGGAGCTGTTTTTT,CASSLFSGTGELFF
few,TRBJ1-1,TRBV4-3,NA,TGCGCCAGCAGCCGAGGGGGTTACACTGAAGCTTTCTTT,CASSRGGYTEAFF
few,TRBJ2-2,TRBV6-1,NA,TGTGCCAGCCGAAGATCGGACTATACCGGGGAGCTGTTTTTT,CASRRSDYTGELFF
few,TRBJ2-3,TRBV2,NA,TGTGCCAGCACCGGTAAAGGCAGCACAGATACGCAGTATTTT,CASTGKGSTDTQYF
NA,TRBJ1-1,TRBV5-4,NA,TGTGCCAGCAGCTTTGGGAGGAGAGCTTTCTTT,CASSFGRRAFF
NA,TRBJ2-7,TRBV18,NA,TGTGCCAGCTCACCCCTCGCCAATAACGAGCAGTACTTC,CASSPLANNEQYF
few,TRBJ1-1,TRBV29-1,NA,TGCAGCGTTGAAATTTCAGTGAACACTGAAGCTTTCTTT,CSVEISVNTEAFF
NA,TRBJ1-1,TRBV27,NA,TGTGCCAGCAGACTACAGGGTTTGAGCACTGAAGCTTTCTTT,CASRLQGLSTEAFF
NA,TRBJ1-2,TRBV5-4,NA,TGTGCCAGCAGCTTGAAAGGTGGACACTATGGCTACACCTTC,CASSLKGGHYGYTF
once,TRBJ2-1,TRBV6-5,TRBD2,TGTGCCAGCAGTTACCGGATAGCGGGAGACAATGAGCAGTTCTTC,CASSYRIAGDNEQFF
few,TRBJ1-2,TRBV4-3,NA,TGCGCCAGCAGCCAAGATTTGGGGGTCGGCTACACCTTC,CASSQDLGVGYTF
NA,TRBJ2-3,TRBV6-1,TRBD1,TGTGCCAGCAGTAAAAGACAGGGGGCTACAGATACGCAGTATTTT,CASSKRQGATDTQYF
NA,TRBJ2-3,TRBV9,NA,TGTGCCAGCAGCGTAGAAGGACGGACAGATACGCAGTATTTT,CASSVEGRTDTQYF
few,TRBJ2-3,TRBV28,NA,TGTGCCAGCAGTTCTCCGGGATTCACAGATACGCAGTATTTT,CASSSPGFTDTQYF
few,TRBJ2-7,TRBV7-2,TRBD2,TGTGCCAGCAGCTTAGATCGGCCGGGAGGGAACGAGCAGTACTTC,CASSLDRPGGNEQYF
few,TRBJ1-1,TRBV29-1,NA,TGCAGCGCCCAAACCGGGGGAAACACTGAAGCTTTCTTT,CSAQTGGNTEAFF
NA,TRBJ2-2,TRBV25-1,NA,TGTGCCAGCAGCCCCACTGGGGCGAACACCGGGGAGCTGTTTTTT,CASSPTGANTGELFF
NA,TRBJ1-1,TRBV30,NA,TGTGCATCAACCTCGAACACTGAAGCTTTCTTT,CASTSNTEAFF
NA,TRBJ2-1,TRBV19,NA,TGTGCCAGTAGTATAGAGGGCAGGGTCAGTGAGCAGTTCTTC,CASSIEGRVSEQFF
NA,TRBJ2-7,TRBV6-1,NA,TGTGCCAGCTCGAAACAAGTGGACAGTCCCTACGAGCAGTACTTC,CASSKQVDSPYEQYF
NA,TRBJ2-1,TRBV15,NA,TGTGCCACCAGCAGAGAGCCCTTTGGTAACAGGAGATCCTACAATGAGCAGTTCTTC,CATSREPFGNRRSYNEQFF
NA,TRBJ2-7,TRBV7-2,NA,TGTGCCAGCAGCTTAGGGAAACGGGCAGGGTACTCCTACGAGCAGTACTTC,CASSLGKRAGYSYEQYF
few,TRBJ1-1,TRBV29-1,NA,TGCAGCGTTGGATTTCTGGAGAACACTGAAGCTTTCTTT,CSVGFLENTEAFF
NA,TRBJ1-2,TRBV7-9,TRBD1,TGTGCCAGCAGCTCCCTGACAGGGCGCAACTATGGCTACACCTTC,CASSSLTGRNYGYTF
NA,TRBJ2-3,TRBV9,NA,TGTGCCAGCAGCCTCCGACAGCCAGATACGCAGTATTTT,CASSLRQPDTQYF
NA,TRBJ2-3,TRBV4-1,NA,TGCGCCAGCAGCCAACCCACAGATACGCAGTATTTT,CASSQPTDTQYF
few,TRBJ2-1,TRBV4-3,NA,TGCGCCAGCAGCCAAGTTCACAGGTTACGCAATGAGCAGTTCTTC,CASSQVHRLRNEQFF
few,TRBJ2-7,TRBV2,NA,TGTGCCAGGGGCGGAGGGTCGCAGAGGCAGTACTTC,CARGGGSQRQYF
NA,TRBJ1-1,TRBV7-9,NA,TGTGCCAGCAGCTCACTCTGGGCTGAAGCTTTCTTT,CASSSLWAEAFF
NA,TRBJ2-2,TRBV7-9,TRBD2,TGTGCCAGCAGCCCAAGACTAGCGGGAGTCACCGGGGAGCTGTTTTTT,CASSPRLAGVTGELFF
NA,TRBJ2-1,TRBV14,NA,TGTGCCAGCAGCCAAGATCTGCGGGGGCCGAGCAATGAGCAGTTCTTC,CASSQDLRGPSNEQFF
few,TRBJ2-1,TRBV6-7,NA,TGTGCCAGCAGTTACTCGGCCTACCCGTTCTTC,CASSYSAYPFF
NA,TRBJ1-1,TRBV5-1,TRBD1,TGCGCCAGCAGCAGTCAGGGACAGGGGGCTTCCACTGAAGCTTTCTTT,CASSSQGQGASTEAFF
few,TRBJ2-3,TRBV5-1,NA,TGCGCCAGCAGCTTGGTAGGGAGCGAAGATACGCAGTATTTT,CASSLVGSEDTQYF
few,TRBJ1-5,TRBV7-9,NA,TGTGCCAGCAGCTTTGGGGTATCGCGGTATAGCAATCAGCCCCAGCATTTT,CASSFGVSRYSNQPQHF
NA,TRBJ1-1,TRBV29-1,NA,TGCAGCGGCAGGGAGTCATTGAACACTGAAGCTTTCTTT,CSGRESLNTEAFF
NA,TRBJ2-3,TRBV7-9,NA,TGTGCCAGCAGCCCCCAGGGAGATACGCAGTATTTT,CASSPQGDTQYF
NA,TRBJ2-5,TRBV5-4,NA,TGTGCCAGCTTCGCTGGGCTTAGAGAAGAGACCCAGTACTTC,CASFAGLREETQYF
NA,TRBJ1-1,TRBV7-2,NA,TGTGCCAGCAGTTCTAGGACCGTTGCGGGGAACACTGAAGCTTTCTTT,CASSSRTVAGNTEAFF
few,TRBJ1-4,TRBV4-3,TRBD1,TGCGCCAGCAGTCCAAAGACAGGGCGTGGAAATGAAAAACTGTTTTTT,CASSPKTGRGNEKLFF
NA,TRBJ1-2,TRBV2,NA,TGTGCCAGCAGTGAGTTAGGGACTTTCTATGGCTACACCTTC,CASSELGTFYGYTF